The rows below give T cell receptor beta chains drawn from one sample of a study of blood T cell repertoires in COVID-19. Clones were sequenced by immunoSEQ multiplex PCR, and TCRdb holds only the in-frame ones, with some missing. Counted here are about 200,000 clones, approximately 86% occurring once; the ten biggest clones make up 3.5% to 5.5%. Sequencing was done on a sample of PBMCs or T cells enriched from blood (not recorded which). Receptors were obtained from a woman in her twenties or thirties who had been exposed to COVID-19. CDR3s include the opening cysteine and the closing phenylalanine or tryptophan. A D gene is named only where the DNA matches it firmly. Where a row states a size, it is once, few, many or the class of an expanded clone; other rows omit it.

D: NA
J: TRBJ1-2
size: NA
V: TRBV19
CDR3: CASSIGGNYGYTF
DNA: TGTGCCAGTAGTATAGGAGGGAACTATGGCTACACCTTC

D: NA
J: TRBJ1-1
size: NA
V: TRBV5-1
CDR3: CASSREVSTEAFF
DNA: TGCGCCAGCAGTCGGGAGGTGAGCACTGAAGCTTTCTTT

D: NA
J: TRBJ1-5
size: NA
V: TRBV27
CDR3: CASSLLGVSNQPQHF
DNA: TGTGCCAGCAGTTTATTAGGGGTTAGCAATCAGCCCCAGCATTTT

D: NA
J: TRBJ1-6
size: NA
V: TRBV7-9
CDR3: CASSLGFSSYNSPLHF
DNA: TGTGCCAGCAGCTTAGGGTTCAGCTCCTATAATTCACCCCTCCACTTT

D: TRBD2
J: TRBJ2-1
size: NA
V: TRBV9
CDR3: CASSARLAGDNEQFF
DNA: TGTGCCAGCAGCGCCAGACTAGCGGGGGACAATGAGCAGTTCTTC

D: NA
J: TRBJ1-2
size: NA
V: TRBV5-1
CDR3: CASSRGAGYGYTF
DNA: TGCGCCAGCAGCCGGGGGGCGGGGTATGGCTACACCTTC

D: NA
J: TRBJ2-3
size: NA
V: TRBV19
CDR3: CASIGLEPADTQYF
DNA: TGTGCCAGTATAGGACTCGAACCCGCGGATACGCAGTATTTT

D: NA
J: TRBJ1-4
size: NA
V: TRBV19
CDR3: CASSIEGPLRKKLFF
DNA: TGTGCCAGTAGTATAGAGGGCCCCCTCCGAAAGAAACTGTTTTTT

D: NA
J: TRBJ2-7
size: few
V: TRBV27
CDR3: CATRRGAGGGEQYF
DNA: TGTGCCACCCGTCGTGGTGCAGGGGGAGGCGAGCAGTACTTC

D: TRBD2
J: TRBJ2-3
size: NA
V: TRBV7-9
CDR3: CASPGGAIDTQYF
DNA: TGTGCCAGTCCCGGGGGGGCCATAGATACGCAGTATTTT

D: NA
J: TRBJ1-4
size: NA
V: TRBV21-1
CDR3: CASSKDRTGNPNEKLFF
DNA: TGTGCCAGCAGCAAAGATAGGACAGGCAACCCTAATGAAAAACTGTTTTTT

D: TRBD1
J: TRBJ2-2
size: NA
V: TRBV24-1
CDR3: CATSEPGGTGELFF
DNA: TGTGCCACCAGTGAACCAGGGGGCACCGGGGAGCTGTTTTTT

D: TRBD1
J: TRBJ2-7
size: NA
V: TRBV24-1
CDR3: CATSRTGTYEQYF
DNA: TGTGCCACCTCTAGGACAGGGACCTACGAGCAGTACTTC

D: NA
J: TRBJ1-6
size: few
V: TRBV6-5
CDR3: CASRNSGLYNSPLHF
DNA: TGTGCCAGCAGAAACTCCGGTCTATATAATTCACCCCTCCACTTT

D: TRBD2
J: TRBJ2-7
size: NA
V: TRBV27
CDR3: CASSFGGNSYEQYF
DNA: TGTGCCAGCAGTTTCGGGGGGAATTCCTACGAGCAGTACTTC

D: TRBD2
J: TRBJ2-1
size: once
V: TRBV11-2
CDR3: CASSPRDYVEQFF
DNA: TGTGCCAGCAGCCCGAGGGACTACGTAGAGCAGTTCTTC

D: NA
J: TRBJ1-5
size: NA
V: TRBV4-2
CDR3: CASSQGARDSNQPQHF
DNA: TGTGCCAGCAGCCAAGGGGCCCGGGATAGCAATCAGCCCCAGCATTTT

D: TRBD1
J: TRBJ1-1
size: NA
V: TRBV11-3
CDR3: CASSPPGQAHTEAFF
DNA: TGTGCCAGCAGCCCACCGGGACAGGCGCACACTGAAGCTTTCTTT

D: NA
J: TRBJ1-1
size: few
V: TRBV28
CDR3: CASSLWGGEHTEAFF
DNA: TGTGCCAGCAGTTTATGGGGAGGGGAGCACACTGAAGCTTTCTTT

D: TRBD1
J: TRBJ2-6
size: NA
V: TRBV9
CDR3: CASSVVETGVSGANVLTF
DNA: TGTGCCAGCAGCGTAGTTGAGACAGGGGTCTCTGGGGCCAACGTCCTGACTTTC

D: NA
J: TRBJ1-5
size: NA
V: TRBV19
CDR3: CASSTPGAQHF
DNA: TGTGCCAGTAGTACCCCAGGGGCTCAGCATTTT

D: NA
J: TRBJ2-7
size: NA
V: TRBV21-1
CDR3: CASSPHCLGVREQYF
DNA: TGTGCCAGCAGCCCTCACTGCCTGGGTGTGCGGGAGCAGTACTTC

D: TRBD1
J: TRBJ1-3
size: NA
V: TRBV19
CDR3: CASSPRGLGSGNTIYF
DNA: TGTGCCAGTAGTCCCAGGGGGCTCGGTTCTGGAAACACCATATATTTT

D: NA
J: TRBJ1-5
size: NA
V: TRBV3-1/TRBV3-2
CDR3: CASSQGLNQPQHF
DNA: TGTGCCAGCAGCCAAGGTCTCAATCAGCCCCAGCATTTT

D: TRBD1
J: TRBJ2-7
size: NA
V: TRBV3-1/TRBV3-2
CDR3: CASSRRAGQGYEQYF
DNA: TGTGCCAGCAGCCGACGAGCGGGACAGGGCTACGAGCAGTACTTC

D: NA
J: TRBJ1-1
size: NA
V: TRBV19
CDR3: CASSIRGGQNTEAFF
DNA: TGTGCCAGTAGTATAAGAGGGGGACAGAACACTGAAGCTTTCTTT

D: NA
J: TRBJ2-4
size: NA
V: TRBV3-1/TRBV3-2
CDR3: CASSPYSNGAKNIQYF
DNA: TGTGCCAGCAGCCCCTACAGCAATGGAGCCAAAAACATTCAGTACTTC

D: NA
J: TRBJ2-7
size: NA
V: TRBV12-2
CDR3: CASRPLDSISYEQYF
DNA: TGTGCAAGTCGCCCCCTGGACAGCATCTCCTACGAGCAGTACTTC

D: TRBD1
J: TRBJ2-3
size: NA
V: TRBV5-1
CDR3: CASSLVTGGTDTQYF
DNA: TGCGCCAGCAGCTTGGTGACAGGGGGTACAGATACGCAGTATTTT

D: NA
J: TRBJ2-1
size: NA
V: TRBV7-2
CDR3: CASSKPGVRTYNEQFF
DNA: TGTGCCAGCAGTAAGCCGGGGGTCCGAACCTACAATGAGCAGTTCTTC

D: NA
J: TRBJ1-3
size: NA
V: TRBV7-6
CDR3: CASSSGTPLSGNTIYF
DNA: TGTGCCAGCAGCTCCGGGACACCTCTCTCTGGAAACACCATATATTTT